Listed below are T cell receptor beta chains from one sample, sequenced in a study of graft-versus-host responses after intestinal transplantation. Assay used: immunoSEQ multiplex PCR; TCRdb lists only in-frame clones, some missing. The table has over 75,000 clones, roughly 82% seen once. Specimen: PBMCs, collected 255 days after intestinal transplant. These receptors were collected from a human patient who received an intestinal transplant, so some T cells may come from the graft donor. CDR3s include the opening cysteine and the closing phenylalanine or tryptophan. The D gene is left open where the match is weak. A clone size is listed for some rows: how often the clone was seen (once, few, many), or a class if it is expanded.

J gene,D gene,clone size,V gene,CDR3 protein
TRBJ1-2,TRBD1,NA,TRBV10-3,CAISELTGERDYGYTF
TRBJ1-5,NA,few,TRBV19,CASSPLRTLDSNQPQHF
TRBJ2-1,NA,NA,TRBV28,CASSLITSRYNEQFF
TRBJ2-5,NA,once,TRBV5-4,CASSSRPSETQYF
TRBJ2-1,NA,NA,TRBV5-1,CASSLSNEQFF
TRBJ2-5,TRBD1,NA,TRBV28,CASSLLGQGQGLETQYF
TRBJ1-2,NA,NA,TRBV4-1,CASSQQNYGYTF
TRBJ2-5,TRBD1,NA,TRBV13,CASSLRGTGSESQYF
TRBJ2-3,TRBD2,NA,TRBV28,CASSLLAGTDTQYF
TRBJ2-3,TRBD2,NA,TRBV4-2,CASSPWTSTDTQYF
TRBJ1-1,NA,NA,TRBV28,CASSLTGNTEAFF
TRBJ2-3,TRBD1,NA,TRBV15,CATTPTGQGGRDTQYF
TRBJ2-3,NA,once,TRBV28,CASSFRQTSTDTQYF
TRBJ2-2,TRBD2,NA,TRBV6-1,CATRKAGGGTGELFF
NA,TRBD2,NA,TRBV5-1,CASSFPRQGPSGSYEQYF
TRBJ2-5,NA,NA,TRBV28,CASSRLLETQYF
TRBJ2-3,NA,NA,TRBV6-1,CASSEGLLPDTQYF
TRBJ2-1,NA,NA,TRBV28,CASSFEVRARGEQFF
NA,NA,NA,TRBV4-2,CASSQDLSYEQYF
TRBJ1-6,TRBD1,NA,TRBV30,CAWSSPGQGSPLHF
TRBJ1-5,NA,NA,TRBV28,CASSWPASQPQHF
TRBJ2-7,NA,NA,TRBV7-7,CASRPGTDYEQYF
TRBJ1-4,NA,NA,TRBV30,CAWSGDTGATASEKLFF
TRBJ1-2,NA,NA,TRBV7-8,CASSLVAGKDGYTF
TRBJ1-5,NA,NA,TRBV20-1,CSARDQPQHF